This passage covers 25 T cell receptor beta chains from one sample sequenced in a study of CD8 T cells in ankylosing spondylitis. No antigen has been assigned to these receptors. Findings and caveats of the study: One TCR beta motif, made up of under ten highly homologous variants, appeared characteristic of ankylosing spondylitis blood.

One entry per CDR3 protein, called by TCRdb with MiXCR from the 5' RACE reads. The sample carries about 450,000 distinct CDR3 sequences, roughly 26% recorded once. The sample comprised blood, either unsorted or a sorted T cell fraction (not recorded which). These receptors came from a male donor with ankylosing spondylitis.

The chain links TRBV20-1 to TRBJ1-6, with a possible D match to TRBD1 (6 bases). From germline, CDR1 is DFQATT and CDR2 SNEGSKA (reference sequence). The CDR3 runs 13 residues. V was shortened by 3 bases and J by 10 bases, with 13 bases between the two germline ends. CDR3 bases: TGCAGTGCTAGTAACAGGGTGAGGTCACCCCTCCACTTT. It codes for CSASNRVRSPLHF.

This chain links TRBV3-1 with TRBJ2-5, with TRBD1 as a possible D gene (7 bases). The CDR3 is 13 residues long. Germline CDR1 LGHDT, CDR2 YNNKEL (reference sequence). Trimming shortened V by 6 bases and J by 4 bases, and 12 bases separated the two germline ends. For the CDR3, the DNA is TGTGCCAGCAGTAACAGGGGAGGAGAGACCCAGTACTTC. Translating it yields CASSNRGGETQYF.

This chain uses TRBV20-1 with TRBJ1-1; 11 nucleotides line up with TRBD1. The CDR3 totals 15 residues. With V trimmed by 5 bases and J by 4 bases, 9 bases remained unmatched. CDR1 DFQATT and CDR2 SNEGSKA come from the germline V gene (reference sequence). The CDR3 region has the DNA TGCAGTGCTCCCGGACAGGGGGCCGTCGGCACTGAAGCTTTCTTT. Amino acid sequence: CSAPGQGAVGTEAFF.

The CDR3 DNA follows: TGTGCCAGCAGTTCACTCCTAAGGGGCGGGAGTATGGGTGATACGCAGTATTTT. It specifies CASSSLLRGGSMGDTQYF. The rearrangement links TRBV12-3 or TRBV12-4 to TRBJ2-3; 7 nucleotides line up with TRBD2. The CDR3 sequence is 18 residues long. With V trimmed by 4 bases and J by 6 bases, 19 bases remained unmatched.

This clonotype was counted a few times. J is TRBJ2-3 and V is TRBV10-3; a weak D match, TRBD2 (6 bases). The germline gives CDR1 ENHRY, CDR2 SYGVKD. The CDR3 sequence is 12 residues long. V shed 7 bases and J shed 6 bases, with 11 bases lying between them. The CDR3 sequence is CAINGGTDTQYF. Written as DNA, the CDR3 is TGTGCCATCAACGGGGGAACCGATACGCAGTATTTT.

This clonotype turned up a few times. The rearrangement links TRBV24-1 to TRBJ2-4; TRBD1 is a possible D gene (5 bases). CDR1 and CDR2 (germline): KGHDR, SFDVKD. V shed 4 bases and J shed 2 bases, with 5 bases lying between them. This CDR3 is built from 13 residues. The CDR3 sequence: CATSEDTKNIQYF. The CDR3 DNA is TGTGCCACCAGTGAGGACACCAAAAACATTCAGTACTTC.

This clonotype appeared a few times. DNA for the CDR3: TGCAGTGAGGCGGGAGGGAGGGGGCCCCAAGAGACCCAGTACTTC. Translation: CSEAGGRGPQETQYF. The chain employs TRBV20-1 and TRBJ2-5; 9 bases match TRBD2. The ends lost 7 bases at V and 1 base at J; junction bases unmatched: 10. This CDR3 region has 15 residues. Per germline, CDR1 DFQATT and CDR2 SNEGSKA (reference sequence).

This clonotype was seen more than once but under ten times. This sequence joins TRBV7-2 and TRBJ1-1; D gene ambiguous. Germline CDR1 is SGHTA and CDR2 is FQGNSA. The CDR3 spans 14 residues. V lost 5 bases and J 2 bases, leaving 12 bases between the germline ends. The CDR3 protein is CASSLTDVNTEAFF. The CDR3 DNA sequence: TGTGCCAGCAGCCTTACGGATGTAAACACTGAAGCTTTCTTT.

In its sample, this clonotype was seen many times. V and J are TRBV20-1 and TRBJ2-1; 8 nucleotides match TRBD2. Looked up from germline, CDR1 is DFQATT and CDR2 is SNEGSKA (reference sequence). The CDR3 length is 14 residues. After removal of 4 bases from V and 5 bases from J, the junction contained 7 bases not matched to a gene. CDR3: CSATGLAGNNEQFF. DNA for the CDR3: TGCAGTGCTACAGGGCTAGCGGGTAACAATGAGCAGTTCTTC.

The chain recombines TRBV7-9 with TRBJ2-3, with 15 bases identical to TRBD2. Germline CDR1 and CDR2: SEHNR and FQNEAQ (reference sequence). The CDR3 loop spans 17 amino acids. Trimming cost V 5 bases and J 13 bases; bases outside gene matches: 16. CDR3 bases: TGTGCCAGCAGCCCCGGACTAGCGGGAGGGTTCGGGGCCCGGGAGTATTTT. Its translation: CASSPGLAGGFGAREYF.

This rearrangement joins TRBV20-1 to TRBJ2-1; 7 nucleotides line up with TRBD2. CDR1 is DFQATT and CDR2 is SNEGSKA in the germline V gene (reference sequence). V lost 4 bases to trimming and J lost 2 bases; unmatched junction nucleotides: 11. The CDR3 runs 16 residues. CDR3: CSAKVQLAITYNEQFF. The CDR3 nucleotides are TGCAGTGCTAAGGTCCAACTAGCGATTACCTACAATGAGCAGTTCTTC.

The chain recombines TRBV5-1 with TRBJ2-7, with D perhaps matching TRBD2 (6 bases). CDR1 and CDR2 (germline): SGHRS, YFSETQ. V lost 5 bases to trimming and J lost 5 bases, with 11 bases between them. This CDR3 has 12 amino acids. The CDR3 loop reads CASRTGEDEQYF. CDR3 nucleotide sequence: TGCGCCAGCAGAACTGGGGAGGACGAGCAGTACTTC.

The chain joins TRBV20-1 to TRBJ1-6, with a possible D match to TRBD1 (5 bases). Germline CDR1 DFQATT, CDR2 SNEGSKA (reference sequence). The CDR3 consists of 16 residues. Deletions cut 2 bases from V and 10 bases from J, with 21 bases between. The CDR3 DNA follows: TGCAGTGCTAGACCTCCCGGAGTCAGGGAAAGATCACCCCTCCACTTT. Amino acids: CSARPPGVRERSPLHF.

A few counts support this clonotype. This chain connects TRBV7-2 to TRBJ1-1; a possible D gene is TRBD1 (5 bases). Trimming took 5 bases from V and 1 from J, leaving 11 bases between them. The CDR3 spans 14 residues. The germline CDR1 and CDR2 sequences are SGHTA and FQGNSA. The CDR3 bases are TGTGCCAGCAGCCTTTCAACAGGGAACACTGAAGCTTTCTTT. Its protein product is CASSLSTGNTEAFF.

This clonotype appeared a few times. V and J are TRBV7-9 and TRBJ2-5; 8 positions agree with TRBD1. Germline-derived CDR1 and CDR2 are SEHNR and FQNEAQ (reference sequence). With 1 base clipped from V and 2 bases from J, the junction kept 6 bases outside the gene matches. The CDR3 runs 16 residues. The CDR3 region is CASSLVSWTGQETQYF. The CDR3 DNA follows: TGTGCCAGCAGCTTAGTCTCATGGACAGGGCAAGAGACCCAGTACTTC.

The CDR3 sequence is CASSQDREGTSGNTIYF. The CDR3 DNA follows: TGCGCCAGCAGCCAAGATCGTGAGGGCACCTCTGGAAACACCATATATTTT. This chain uses TRBV4-1 with TRBJ1-3; no clear D. The CDR3 consists of 17 residues. CDR1 and CDR2 (germline): MGHRA, YSYEKL. V was clipped by 0 bases and J by 0 bases, with 12 bases between them.

The CDR3 protein is CASSSGLSGVEKLFF. CDR3 nucleotides: TGTGCCAGCAGCTCGGGTTTGTCAGGGGTAGAAAAACTGTTTTTT. This chain connects TRBV7-9 to TRBJ1-4, with D maybe TRBD1 (6 bases). V lost 4 bases and J 8 bases, leaving 17 bases between the germline ends. Germline V lookup: CDR1 SEHNR, CDR2 FQNEAQ (reference sequence). This CDR3 has 15 residues.

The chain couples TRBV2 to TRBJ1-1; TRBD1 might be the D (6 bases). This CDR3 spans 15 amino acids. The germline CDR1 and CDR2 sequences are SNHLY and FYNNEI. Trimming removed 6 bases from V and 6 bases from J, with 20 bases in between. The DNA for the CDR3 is TGTGCCAGCAGGGACAGTGAAAGGAACGGTGCTGAAGCTTTCTTT. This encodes CASRDSERNGAEAFF.

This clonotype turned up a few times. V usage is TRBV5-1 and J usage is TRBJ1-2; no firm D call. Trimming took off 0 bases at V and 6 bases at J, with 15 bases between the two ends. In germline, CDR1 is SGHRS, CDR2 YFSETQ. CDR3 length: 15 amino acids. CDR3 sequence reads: CASSLVFGRDDGYTF. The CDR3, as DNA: TGCGCCAGCAGCTTGGTATTCGGCAGAGATGATGGCTACACCTTC.

The CDR3 coding sequence is TGTGCCAGCAGTTACTCGTGGGCCAATCAGCCCCAGCATTTT. Protein: CASSYSWANQPQHF. The V call is TRBV6-2 or TRBV6-3, the J call TRBJ1-5; D gene ambiguous. This CDR3 has 14 amino acids. Germline V gene lookup returns CDR1 MNHEY and CDR2 SVGEGT. V was cut by 0 bases and J by 3 bases, with 6 bases left in between.

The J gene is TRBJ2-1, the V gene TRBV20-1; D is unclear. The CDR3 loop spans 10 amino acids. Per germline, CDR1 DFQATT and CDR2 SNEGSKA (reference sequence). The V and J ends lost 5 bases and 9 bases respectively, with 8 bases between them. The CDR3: CSAPVSEQFF. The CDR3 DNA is TGCAGTGCTCCAGTTAGTGAGCAGTTCTTC.

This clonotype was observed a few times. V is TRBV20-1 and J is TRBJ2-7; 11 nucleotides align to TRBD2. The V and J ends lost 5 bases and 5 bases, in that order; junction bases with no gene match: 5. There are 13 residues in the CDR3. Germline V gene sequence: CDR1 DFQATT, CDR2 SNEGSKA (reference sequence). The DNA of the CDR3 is TGCAGTGCTTTAGCGGGAGGGCCCCACGAGCAGTACTTC. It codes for CSALAGGPHEQYF.

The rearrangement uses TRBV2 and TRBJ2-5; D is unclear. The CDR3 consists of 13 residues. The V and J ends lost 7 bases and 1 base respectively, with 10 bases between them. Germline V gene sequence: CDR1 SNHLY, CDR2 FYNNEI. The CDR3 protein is CASNRLAQETQYF. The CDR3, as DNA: TGTGCCAGCAATCGACTGGCCCAAGAGACCCAGTACTTC.

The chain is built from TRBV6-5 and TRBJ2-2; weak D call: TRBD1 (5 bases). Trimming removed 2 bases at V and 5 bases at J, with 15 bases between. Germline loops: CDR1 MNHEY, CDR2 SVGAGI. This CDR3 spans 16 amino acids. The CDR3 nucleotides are TGTGCCAGCAGTTACGGGAACGTAAAGGGGACCGGGGAGCTGTTTTTT. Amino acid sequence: CASSYGNVKGTGELFF.

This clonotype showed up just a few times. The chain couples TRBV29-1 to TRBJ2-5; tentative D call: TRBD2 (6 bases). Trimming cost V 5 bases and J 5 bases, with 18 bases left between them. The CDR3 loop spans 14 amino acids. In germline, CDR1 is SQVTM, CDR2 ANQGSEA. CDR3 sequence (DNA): TGCAGCGTTTCCCCCTCGGGAGCACGGGAGACCCAGTACTTC. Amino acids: CSVSPSGARETQYF.